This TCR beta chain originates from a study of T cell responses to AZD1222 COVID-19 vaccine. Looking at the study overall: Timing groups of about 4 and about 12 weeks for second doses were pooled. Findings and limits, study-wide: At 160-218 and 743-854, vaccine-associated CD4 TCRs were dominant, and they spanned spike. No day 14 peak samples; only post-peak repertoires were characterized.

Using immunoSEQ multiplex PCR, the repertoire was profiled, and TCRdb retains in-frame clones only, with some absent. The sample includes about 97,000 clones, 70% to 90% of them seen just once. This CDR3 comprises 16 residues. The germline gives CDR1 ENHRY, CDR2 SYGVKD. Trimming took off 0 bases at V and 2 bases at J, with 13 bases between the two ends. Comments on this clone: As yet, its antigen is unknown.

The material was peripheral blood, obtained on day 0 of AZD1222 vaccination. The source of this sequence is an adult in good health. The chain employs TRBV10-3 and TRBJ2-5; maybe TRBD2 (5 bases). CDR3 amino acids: CAISESTSGKQETQYF. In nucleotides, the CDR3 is TGTGCCATCAGTGAGTCGACCAGCGGAAAACAAGAGACCCAGTACTTC.